Listed below are T cell receptor beta chains from one sample, sequenced in a study of blood T cell repertoires in COVID-19. Here immunoSEQ multiplex PCR was the method, and the copy in TCRdb shows in-frame clones only, minus some. The sample contains tens of thousands of clones, around 90% of which appear only once. The sequencing input was peripheral blood. The receptor set was obtained from a woman in her forties or fifties with acute or convalescent COVID-19. Each CDR3 is given with its conserved first and last residue. Fields, in order: D gene, V gene, clone size, J gene, CDR3 protein, CDR3 DNA. The D gene is left open where the match is weak. Clone size, where shown, is once, few, many, or a class for clones that have expanded.

>NA|TRBV19|once|TRBJ1-2
CASSSGNYGYTF
TGTGCCAGTAGTTCCGGGAACTATGGCTACACCTTC
>TRBD1|TRBV5-1|NA|TRBJ1-6
CASSLDRDYSPLHF
TGCGCCAGCAGTCTTGACAGGGATTATTCACCCCTCCACTTT
>NA|TRBV7-3|NA|TRBJ2-1
CASSEVGGAVSNEQFF
TGTGCCAGCAGCGAGGTTGGGGGGGCGGTCTCCAATGAGCAGTTCTTC
>TRBD2|TRBV28|NA|TRBJ2-2
CASSLGTSGTGELFF
TGTGCCAGCAGCTTAGGGACTAGCGGGACCGGGGAGCTGTTTTTT
>TRBD1|TRBV5-1|few|TRBJ1-1
CASSSVPGQGWNTEAFF
TGCGCCAGCAGCTCCGTCCCGGGACAGGGTTGGAACACTGAAGCTTTCTTT
>NA|TRBV6-6|NA|TRBJ1-5
CASRDVGGSNQPQHF
TGTGCCAGCAGGGACGTAGGAGGTAGCAATCAGCCCCAGCATTTT
>TRBD1|TRBV27|NA|TRBJ2-7
CASSLSSGTASSEQYF
TGTGCCAGCAGTTTATCTTCCGGGACAGCGTCGAGCGAGCAGTACTTC
>NA|TRBV25-1|few|TRBJ1-4
CASSESSTGEEKLFF
TGTGCCAGCAGTGAATCCTCCACAGGAGAGGAAAAACTGTTTTTT
>NA|TRBV5-5|NA|TRBJ2-7
CASMLGQGFYEQYF
TGTGCCAGCATGCTCGGGCAGGGGTTCTACGAGCAGTACTTC
>NA|TRBV4-3|NA|TRBJ2-2
CASSQAGRDTGELFF
TGCGCCAGCAGCCAAGCAGGCCGAGATACCGGGGAGCTGTTTTTT
>NA|TRBV7-9|medium-sized|TRBJ1-2
CASSFSSLYGYTF
TGTGCCAGCAGCTTCTCGTCTCTCTATGGCTACACCTTC
>NA|TRBV3-1/TRBV3-2|NA|TRBJ2-7
CASSPGRGEQYF
TGTGCCAGCAGCCCTGGCCGGGGCGAGCAGTACTTC
>NA|TRBV29-1|NA|TRBJ2-7
CSVRPDSFYEQYF
TGCAGCGTTCGCCCCGACAGCTTCTACGAGCAGTACTTC
>NA|TRBV6-6|NA|TRBJ2-7
CASSYSTRGSMYEQYF
TGTGCCAGCAGTTACTCGACTCGGGGATCGATGTACGAGCAGTACTTC
>NA|TRBV6-5|NA|TRBJ2-7
CASSPRRLGIYEQYF
TGTGCCAGCAGTCCCCGGCGGCTCGGGATCTACGAGCAGTACTTC
>TRBD1|TRBV27|NA|TRBJ1-2
CASSGTTTGLGYTF
TGTGCCAGCAGCGGGACAACGACAGGGCTAGGCTACACCTTC
>TRBD1|TRBV28|NA|TRBJ2-7
CASSRRGQGSVEQYF
TGTGCCAGCAGCCGTCGGGGACAGGGATCGGTCGAGCAGTACTTC
>TRBD1|TRBV28|NA|TRBJ1-2
CASSLITGGLYYGYTF
TGTGCCAGCAGTTTGATCACAGGGGGTTTGTACTATGGCTACACCTTC